This passage covers 28 T cell receptor beta chains from one sample sequenced in a study of cytomegalovirus exposure and HLA in healthy donors. It was with 60 Vbeta and 13 Jbeta primers that the PCR ran. Here immunoSEQ multiplex PCR was the method, and the copy in TCRdb shows in-frame clones only, minus some. The repertoire holds 120,000 or so clones, about four fifths seen once, with 1.8% in the top ten. Material for sequencing was PBMCs. The receptors stem from a man aged 18 to 30 in good health and CMV-seronegative.

This chain joins TRBV29-1 and TRBJ1-4; the D gene is possibly TRBD1 (6 bases). This CDR3 spans 18 amino acids. Between the trimmed V and J ends, which lost 7 bases and 4 bases, there was a span of 28 bases. From germline, CDR1 is SQVTM and CDR2 ANQGSEA. The CDR3 sequence: CSGEGGYSGGPYNEKLFF. The CDR3 DNA reads as TGCAGCGGGGAGGGGGGCTACTCAGGAGGGCCCTATAATGAAAAACTGTTTTTT.

A word on this clone: One end of the junction fails to match germline, which may point to a read error. The chain uses TRBV7-9 and TRBJ1-6; the match to TRBD1 covers 8 bases. Germline V gene sequence: CDR1 SEHNR, CDR2 FQNEAQ (reference sequence). The CDR3 length is 18 residues. The CDR3 reads CSSSLDQGQANYNSPLHF. The CDR3 nucleotides are TGTTCCAGCAGCTTAGACCAGGGACAGGCTAATTATAATTCACCCCTCCACTTT.

The V call is TRBV7-8, the J call TRBJ2-2, with 9 bases aligning to TRBD1. The length of the CDR3 is 15 residues. V lost 2 bases to trimming and J lost 8 bases; unmatched junction nucleotides: 6. Germline V gives CDR1 SGHVS, CDR2 FQNEAQ. In nucleotides, the CDR3 is TGTGCCAGCAGCTTAACCGGGACAGGGAGGGGGGAGCTGTTTTTT. Translating gives CASSLTGTGRGELFF.

This clone showed up just a few times. The chain recombines TRBV6-1 with TRBJ1-1; no definite D call. Between the trimmed V and J ends, which lost 2 bases and 1 base, there was a span of 11 bases. Germline V gene data show CDR1 as MNHNS and CDR2 as SASEGT. The CDR3 extends over 15 amino acids. The chain's CDR3 is CASSEFLGRNTEAFF. Here the CDR3 DNA reads TGTGCCAGCAGTGAATTTCTTGGGAGGAACACTGAAGCTTTCTTT.

The chain is built from TRBV4-2 and TRBJ2-3; 14 bases map to TRBD2. Germline V CDR1 and CDR2: LGHNA, YNFKEQ. This CDR3 region has 18 residues. The trim removed 4 bases at V and 1 base at J, leaving 7 bases unmatched. CDR3: CASSPGLAGVRRTDTQYF. In DNA, the CDR3 is TGTGCCAGCAGCCCGGGACTAGCGGGAGTACGACGCACAGATACGCAGTATTTT.

The V and J genes are TRBV27 and TRBJ2-5; possibly TRBD2 for D (6 bases). The tail of the sequence fits TRBJ2-7 better, so the J call may be wrong. In germline, CDR1 is MNHEY, CDR2 SMNVEV (reference sequence). CDR3 length: 14 residues. The CDR3 region is CASARRVGSYEQYF. The DNA for the CDR3 is TGTGCCAGCGCCAGGAGGGTGGGATCCTACGAGCAGTACTTC.

This clone turned up a few times. The chain combines TRBV19 with TRBJ2-7, with D perhaps matching TRBD2 (6 bases). V was clipped by 3 bases and J by 5 bases, with 17 bases between them. In germline, CDR1 is LNHDA, CDR2 SQIVND (reference sequence). This CDR3 is built from 15 residues. The CDR3 DNA reads as TGTGCCAGTAGTATCGGGACTCCGGGTGGGAACGAGCAGTACTTC. Translation: CASSIGTPGGNEQYF.

This sequence joins TRBV7-6 and TRBJ2-3, with 10 bases lining up with TRBD1. Trimming took 10 bases from V and 6 from J; bases not matched to a gene: 7. Germline CDR1 reads SGHVS; CDR2 reads FNYEAQ. CDR3 length equals 13 residues. The CDR3 DNA sequence: TGTGCCACGTCCCGGACAGGGGGTGATACGCAGTATTTT. Translating it yields CATSRTGGDTQYF.

This rearrangement joins TRBV21-1 to TRBJ2-4; the listed D gene, TRBD2, was not tested against the DNA. TRBV21-1 is classified as a pseudogene. This CDR3 is 18 amino acids long. The CDR3 loop reads CASTLPGTSGDRSNIQYF. CDR3 in DNA: TGTGCCAGCACCCTTCCCGGGACTAGCGGGGACCGGAGCAACATTCAGTACTTC.

This sequence joins TRBV19 and TRBJ1-1; 9 bases match TRBD1. V dropped 3 bases and J dropped 1; count of bases not matched to a gene: 3. The CDR3 loop spans 15 amino acids. Per germline, CDR1 LNHDA and CDR2 SQIVND (reference sequence). The CDR3 loop is CASSMGDRANTEAFF. CDR3 in DNA: TGTGCCAGTAGTATGGGGGACAGGGCGAACACTGAAGCTTTCTTT.

The J gene is TRBJ2-5, the V gene TRBV21-1; the table's D call, TRBD1, was not checked against the DNA. TRBV21-1 is noted as a pseudogene. The CDR3 length is 18 residues. CDR3: CASSRTPGGRALQETQYF. The DNA of the CDR3 is TGTGCCAGCAGCCGGACCCCTGGGGGCAGGGCCCTACAAGAGACCCAGTACTTC.

In its sample, this clone was seen a few times. This chain connects TRBV18 to TRBJ2-2; 9 bases align to TRBD2. The CDR3 contains 14 residues. V dropped 5 bases and J dropped 7; count of bases not matched to a gene: 5. CDR1 KGHSH and CDR2 LQKENI come from the germline V gene. In DNA form, the CDR3 reads TGTGCCAGCTCAGAGGGACTAGCCGGCGGGGAGCTGTTTTTT. This encodes CASSEGLAGGELFF. Supplemented by reference TRBV18 and TRBJ2-2, the full variable domain reads NAGVMQNPRHLVRRRGQEARLRCSPMKGHSHVYWYRQLPEEGLKFMVYLQKENIIDESGMPKERFSAEFPKEGPSILRIQQVVRGDSAAYFCASSEGLAGGELFFGEGSRLTVL.

This chain links TRBV7-2 with TRBJ2-1, with D possibly TRBD2 on 6 matching bases. Deletions cut 4 bases from V and 4 bases from J, with 11 bases between. CDR1 SGHTA and CDR2 FQGNSA come from the germline V gene. CDR3 length: 14 amino acids. The CDR3 loop is CASSSRAGYNEQFF. CDR3 DNA: TGTGCCAGCAGCTCCCGGGCGGGGTACAATGAGCAGTTCTTC.

The CDR3, as DNA: TGTGCCAGTCCAGAGGCAGCTTTCTTT. Protein sequence: CASPEAAFF. The chain uses TRBV2 and TRBJ1-1; no definite D call. The CDR3 length is 9 residues. V was trimmed by 9 bases and J by 10 bases, leaving 9 bases between them. Germline CDR1 SNHLY, CDR2 FYNNEI.

The rearrangement joins TRBV14 to TRBJ1-2, with D possibly TRBD1 on 6 matching bases. V was trimmed by 0 bases and J by 5 bases, leaving 10 bases between them. This CDR3 contains 14 residues. Germline loops: CDR1 SGHDN, CDR2 FVKESK. CDR3 in amino acids: CASSQENRDYGYTF. Written as DNA, the CDR3 is TGTGCCAGCAGCCAAGAGAACAGGGATTATGGCTACACCTTC.

This sequence joins TRBV2 and TRBJ1-5, with D hard to call. This CDR3 spans 11 amino acids. CDR1 and CDR2 (germline): SNHLY, FYNNEI. V lost 8 bases and J lost 7, with 9 bases in between. CDR3 residues: CASGGGQPQHF. In nucleotides, the CDR3 is TGTGCCAGCGGTGGAGGACAGCCCCAGCATTTT.

The V and J genes are TRBV7-7 and TRBJ2-1; 7 bases line up with TRBD2. V dropped 4 bases and J dropped 7; count of bases not matched to a gene: 4. The CDR3 loop spans 13 amino acids. Germline V gene data show CDR1 as SSHAT and CDR2 as FNYEAQ (reference sequence). CDR3: CASSYGTNNEQFF. The CDR3 DNA sequence: TGTGCCAGCAGCTACGGGACTAATAATGAGCAGTTCTTC.

J is TRBJ2-5 and V is TRBV7-9; possibly TRBD1 for D (6 bases). This CDR3 is built from 10 residues. Trimming took 8 bases from V and 9 from J, leaving 10 bases between them. From germline, CDR1 is SEHNR and CDR2 FQNEAQ (reference sequence). The CDR3 region has the DNA TGTGCCAGCGCCGAGGGGGCCCAGTACTTC. Protein sequence: CASAEGAQYF.

In its sample, this clone was seen a few times. The chain's CDR3 is CASSITSGSSYEQYF. The CDR3 nucleotides are TGTGCCAGTAGTATTACTAGCGGAAGCTCCTACGAGCAGTACTTC. V and J are TRBV19 and TRBJ2-7, with 8 bases lining up with TRBD2. Germline CDR1 reads LNHDA; CDR2 reads SQIVND (reference sequence). V was clipped by 3 bases and J by 0 bases; unmatched bases: 4. There are 15 residues in the CDR3.

V gene TRBV5-1 combines with J gene TRBJ2-3; 10 bases agree with TRBD2. With 1 base clipped from V and 5 bases from J, the junction kept 10 bases outside the gene matches. CDR3 length: 17 residues. Looked up from germline, CDR1 is SGHRS and CDR2 is YFSETQ. CDR3 sequence reads: CASSLWSSGGPVDTQYF. In DNA form, the CDR3 reads TGCGCCAGCAGCTTGTGGAGTAGCGGGGGGCCGGTAGATACGCAGTATTTT.

V and J are TRBV13 and TRBJ1-1, with D unresolved. Germline loops: CDR1 PRHDT, CDR2 FYEKMQ (reference sequence). Trimming removed 5 bases at V and 4 bases at J, with 14 bases between. The CDR3 runs to 14 residues. CDR3 amino acids: CASSRGWVGTEAFF. In DNA form, the CDR3 reads TGTGCCAGCAGCAGAGGGTGGGTGGGCACTGAAGCTTTCTTT.

Remarks on this clone: The likely explanation is a read error, given a far larger clone one base away. The sample holds other DNA sequences that translate to the same CDR3. V usage is TRBV7-9 and J usage is TRBJ1-1; no clear D gene. Germline assignment: CDR1 SEHNR and CDR2 FQNEAQ (reference sequence). V shed 3 bases and J shed 5 bases, with 7 bases lying between them. The CDR3 spans 12 residues. The CDR3 DNA is TGTGCCAGCAGCTTGCGGGGTACTGAAGCTTTCTTT. It is translated as CASSLRGTEAFF.

The chain recombines TRBV19 with TRBJ1-2; maybe TRBD1 (5 bases). Deletions cut 1 base from V and 3 bases from J, with 6 bases between. The length of the CDR3 is 13 residues. The germline V gene has CDR1 LNHDA and CDR2 SQIVND (reference sequence). The CDR3, as DNA: TGTGCCAGTAGTATAGCGGGGGACTATGGCTACACCTTC. Translating it yields CASSIAGDYGYTF.

The V call is TRBV19, the J call TRBJ1-1; D is undetermined. Trimming took 11 bases from V and 4 from J, leaving 17 bases between them. Germline assignment: CDR1 LNHDA and CDR2 SQIVND (reference sequence). CDR3 length: 13 amino acids. The CDR3 region is CAVGEVSGTEAFF. CDR3 DNA sequence: TGTGCCGTCGGGGAGGTATCGGGCACTGAAGCTTTCTTT.

This chain joins TRBV2 and TRBJ1-4; TRBD1 matches at 9 bases. The CDR3 has 12 amino acids. Germline V gives CDR1 SNHLY, CDR2 FYNNEI. Written as DNA, the CDR3 is TGTGCAGCACAGGGGGCCTTTATGAAACTGTTTTTT. This translates into CAAQGAFMKLFF.

The chain uses TRBV15 and TRBJ2-3, with D maybe TRBD2 (6 bases). The ends were cut back, 7 bases at V and 5 bases at J, with 13 bases in the middle. Germline V gives CDR1 LNHNV, CDR2 YYDKDF (reference sequence). CDR3 length: 13 amino acids. CDR3 sequence (DNA): TGTGCCACCACGGGACTCTGGTTAGATACGCAGTATTTT. Translation: CATTGLWLDTQYF.

This chain links TRBV5-4 with TRBJ1-6, with D possibly TRBD1 on 6 matching bases. CDR1 SGHNT and CDR2 YYREEE come from the germline V gene (reference sequence). Trimming took 4 bases from V and 10 from J, leaving 15 bases between them. The CDR3 has 14 residues. DNA for the CDR3: TGTGCCAGCAGCCGGAGGGGGGGAGAGTCACCCCTCCACTTT. Translation: CASSRRGGESPLHF. Filled out from reference TRBV5-4 and TRBJ1-6, the complete variable domain reads ETGVTQSPTHLIKTRGQQVTLRCSSQSGHNTVSWYQQALGQGPQFIFQYYREEENGRGNFPPRFSGLQFPNYSSELNVNALELDDSALYLCASSRRGGESPLHFGNGTRLTVT.

The J gene is TRBJ2-7, the V gene TRBV5-1, with D maybe TRBD2 (5 bases). The CDR3 is made up of 15 amino acids. Germline CDR1 reads SGHRS; CDR2 reads YFSETQ. V gave up 6 bases and J gave up 3 bases, with 19 bases separating them. CDR3 protein: CASTPMHGVSYEQYF. CDR3 nucleotide sequence: TGCGCCAGCACACCCATGCACGGGGTCAGCTACGAGCAGTACTTC.